Listed here are 9 T cell receptor beta chains from one sample, sequenced in a study of naive and memory T cell subsets. Treatment: skin biopsy from PPD injection site in Mantoux-positive individual. A UMI-containing oligonucleotide was joined by 3' ligation to the TCR cDNA template. Ligated cDNA underwent four rounds of PCR with nested alpha and beta constant region primers and SP2. TCRdb called the UMI-ligation and nested PCR reads again in MiXCR, with one record for every CDR3 protein. The sample yields tens of thousands of distinct CDR3 sequences, 8% to 13% seen once. This specimen consisted of skin, obtained from a tuberculin skin test site. These receptors were taken from an adult in good health.

This clonotype was counted many times. This sequence joins TRBV5-5 and TRBJ2-1; D is possibly TRBD1 or TRBD2 (6 bases each). This CDR3 is 15 amino acids long. The V gene lost 2 bases and the J gene lost 7 bases, with 16 bases spanning the gap. Per the germline V gene, CDR1 is SGHKS and CDR2 is YYEKEE (reference sequence). The CDR3 spells CASSLVGGAGNEQFF. For the CDR3, the DNA is TGTGCCAGCAGCTTAGTGGGGGGCGCGGGGAATGAGCAGTTCTTC.

J is TRBJ2-3 and V is TRBV3-1, with TRBD2 as a possible D gene (6 bases). The V end was cut by 1 base, the J end by 5 bases, with 16 bases between. The germline V gene encodes CDR1 LGHDT and CDR2 YNNKEL (reference sequence). The CDR3 runs to 16 residues. CDR3 DNA sequence: TGTGCCAGCAGCCAAGCTCTGCGGGGTGGGCAAGATACGCAGTATTTT. Its protein product is CASSQALRGGQDTQYF.

There are a few counts of this clonotype. The CDR3 here is CAISSGTSGPYEQYF. In nucleotides, the CDR3 is TGTGCCATCAGTTCCGGGACTAGCGGGCCCTACGAGCAGTACTTC. V usage is TRBV10-3 and J usage is TRBJ2-7, with 12 bases that match TRBD2. Germline V gene sequence: CDR1 ENHRY, CDR2 SYGVKD. The CDR3 totals 15 residues. With 5 bases clipped from V and 2 bases from J, the junction kept 4 bases outside the gene matches.

This clonotype was seen many times. CDR3 nucleotide sequence: TGCAGCGTTGGAATACAGGAGAACTATGGCTACACCTTC. Translating gives CSVGIQENYGYTF. The rearrangement uses TRBV29-1 and TRBJ1-2, with D possibly being TRBD1 (5 bases). The germline CDR1 and CDR2 sequences are SQVTM and ANQGSEA. Trimming removed 4 bases from V and 2 bases from J, with 11 bases in between. The CDR3 runs to 13 residues.

To note about this clonotype: Since the CDR3 does not end with the conserved phenylalanine or tryptophan, this likely comes from a read error. The chain employs TRBV4-1 and TRBJ2-1, with 8 positions matching TRBD2. The CDR3 has 15 residues. Germline V CDR1 and CDR2: MGHRA, YSYEKL. V trimming: 8 bases; J trimming: 7 bases; junction bases outside the gene matches: 13. The CDR3, as DNA: TGCGCCAGCGGGAACCCGGGAGGGCCGGGGAATGAGCAGTTCTAC. It specifies CASGNPGGPGNEQFY.

There are many counts of this clonotype. This sequence joins TRBV20-1 and TRBJ1-6; D is possibly TRBD1 (6 bases). CDR1 DFQATT and CDR2 SNEGSKA come from the germline V gene (reference sequence). CDR3 length equals 13 residues. V lost 1 base and J 9 bases, leaving 10 bases between the germline ends. Here the CDR3 reads CSARVGRGSPLHF. The DNA of the CDR3 is TGCAGTGCTAGAGTGGGCAGGGGTTCACCCCTCCACTTT.

In this sample, this clonotype turned up many times. The chain employs TRBV20-1 and TRBJ1-5; D unresolved. Germline values: CDR1 DFQATT, CDR2 SNEGSKA (reference sequence). Trimming shortened V by 3 bases and J by 3 bases, and 15 bases separated the two germline ends. This CDR3 region has 15 residues. The CDR3 DNA is TGCAGTGCTAGCCGACAAGGGTCTAACAATCAGCCCCAGCATTTT. Translating gives CSASRQGSNNQPQHF.

The chain combines TRBV12-3 or TRBV12-4 with TRBJ2-3; D gene ambiguous. This CDR3 is 13 amino acids long. Trimming pared 1 base from V and 2 bases from J, leaving 4 bases between. The CDR3 DNA reads as TGTGCCAGCAGTTTAGTAGACACAGATACGCAGTATTTT. Translated, it gives CASSLVDTDTQYF.

This clonotype was observed at least ten times. For the CDR3, the DNA is TGCGCCAGCAGCTCCGCCGGGACTAGCGTCGAGCAGTACTTC. This gives the protein CASSSAGTSVEQYF. This chain links TRBV5-1 with TRBJ2-7; TRBD2 aligns across 10 bases. The V and J ends lost 3 bases and 6 bases, in that order; junction bases with no gene match: 6. Germline CDR1 reads SGHRS; CDR2 reads YFSETQ. CDR3 length: 14 amino acids. The full variable domain, with the rest looked up from reference TRBV5-1 and TRBJ2-7, is KAGVTQTPRYLIKTRGQQVTLSCSPISGHRSVSWYQQTPGQGLQFLFEYFSETQRNKGNFPGRFSGRQFSNSRSEMNVSTLELGDSALYLCASSSAGTSVEQYFGPGTRLTVT.